The clone carrying this T cell receptor (beta chain) was detected only a few times. This CDR3 has 14 amino acids. Per germline, CDR1 MNHEY and CDR2 SMNVEV (reference sequence). V lost 8 bases and J lost 4; bases outside the gene matches: 9. The data are from a study of blood T cell repertoires in COVID-19. Repertoires were generated with immunoSEQ multiplex PCR, while TCRdb's copy carries only in-frame clones and drops some. The sample holds about 220,000 clones, around 83% seen once. The source is a woman in her 70s with COVID-19, enrolled during active disease. The chain is built from TRBV27 and TRBJ1-2; 8 positions agree with TRBD1. Sequenced input: peripheral blood. CDR3: CASGEDRAFYGYTF. In nucleotides, the CDR3 is TGTGCCAGCGGGGAGGACAGGGCCTTCTATGGCTACACCTTC.